The T cell receptor beta chain under discussion was sequenced for a study of CD8 T cells in Susac syndrome (dated by TCRdb to the late 2010s). Background on the whole study: Repertoire sequencing was used to test whether CD8+ T cell activation and differentiation in Susac syndrome was antigen driven. Findings and caveats that apply to the study as a whole: The number of individuals in the TCR sequencing and HLA analysis was acknowledged as relatively small.

Peripheral blood CD8+ and CD4+ T cells from healthy donors, Susac syndrome patients and multiple sclerosis patients were profiled by high-throughput TCR beta sequencing. The multiple sclerosis controls were treatment-naive patients who had stable or active relapsing-remitting disease and met the revised McDonald criteria. CD8+ TEMRA cells were enriched by FACS, while bulk CD8+ and CD4+ T cells were purified by magnetic negative isolation. Blood was collected in EDTA tubes and processed within 24 hours, with PBMCs isolated through density gradient centrifugation. PBMCs intended for TCR sequencing were cryopreserved in liquid nitrogen and were subsequently thawed in a 37 degrees C water bath. Purity of sorted or isolated CD4+, CD8+ and CD8+ TEMRA cells was at least 90%. RNA was extracted with the RNeasy kit and roughly 0.45 to 1 ug was reverse transcribed using random hexamers. The immunoSEQ multiplex PCR assay, which covers 54 Vbeta and 13 Jbeta segments, was used to amplify TCR beta CDR3 regions. Bias from PCR amplification was corrected by using a synthetic template baseline for primer optimization and for computational correction. The authors' analysis ran thus. Reads were annotated to V, D and J genes per IMGT and analyzed with immunoSEQ Analyzer, keeping only productive sequences. To calculate clonality, Shannon entropy was normalized by log2 of the number of productive unique sequences and then subtracted from one. For each patient and control, public and private clones were evaluated among the 100 most prevalent clones. Clones were defined as Susac-specific when absent from the healthy and MS cohorts, from approximately 1,100 published viral clones and from other ImmuneACCESS disease sequences. Through fastp at Q25 and MiXCR, TCRdb rebuilt clones from the public reads, retaining in-frame beta chains. When rows share a CDR3 protein, they turn into one entry using the most common DNA and genes. The V and J calls and clone size come from TCRdb's table, not from the authors' own analysis. The sample table contains about 210,000 distinct CDR3 sequences; only one count was recorded for nearly 97% of them. The ten most abundant clones make up roughly 0.1% of the sample.

In regard to this clonotype: This receptor's antigen is unknown. Per-nucleotide qualities are absent, and no much larger clonotype sits a single base away.

CDR1 MNHEY and CDR2 SMNVEV were looked up in the germline V gene (reference sequence). The CDR3 sequence holds 16 residues, the cysteine and phenylalanine included. Of the read, only the CDR3 DNA is kept; its 48 bases are in frame from base 1. A distance of 17 bases separates the germline ends of V and J, which lose 5 bases and 3 bases respectively. The sequence links TRBV27 to TRBJ2-1; the D segment could be TRBD2, given 6 matching bases. Sequencing used CD4+ T cells from PBMCs. This TCR derives from a human donor with multiple sclerosis. The sequenced DNA: TGTGCCAGCAGTGGGATTGGGACTTCTTACTACAATGAGCAGTTCTTC. The resulting protein is CASSGIGTSYYNEQFF.